These T cell receptor beta chains were read from a single sample in a study of blood T cell repertoires in COVID-19. Sequencing used immunoSEQ multiplex PCR; TCRdb keeps in-frame clones, though not all of them. The sample records over 50,000 clones, over 80% being singletons. What was sequenced was peripheral blood. Receptor source: a woman aged 55 to 70 with active or convalescent COVID-19. CDR3s leave out the opening cysteine and the closing phenylalanine or tryptophan. D genes are given only for firm matches.

.,TRBV6-1,ASSDRVSGGTEAF
TRBD2,TRBV14,ASSQELIGLAGVDTQY
.,TRBV14,ASSQVALSGNTIY
TRBD2,TRBV5-4,ASSSGLAGEDLDTQY
.,TRBV6-5,ASSISVIFEQY
.,TRBV28,ASSSNFNNEQF
.,TRBV6-5,ASSYQAEAF
.,TRBV9,ASSVADSDSYEQY
.,TRBV5-4,ASSLSAAAIGYT
TRBD2,TRBV6-2/TRBV6-3,ASSSLLTSGGRYNEQF
TRBD1,TRBV9,ASSPRTGDDTQY
TRBD2,TRBV11-3,ASSPSVLAGEETDTQY
.,TRBV9,ASSVAGWNTEAF
.,TRBV30,AWSVRVNQPYNEQF
.,TRBV28,ASSLTEGITEAF
TRBD1,TRBV19,ASSNTGGSEKLF
TRBD2,TRBV9,ASSRRLAGYNEQF
.,TRBV3-1/TRBV3-2,ASSPYTGELF
TRBD1,TRBV6-5,ASRPTGGGNQPQH
TRBD1,TRBV19,ASKEDRANEKLF
TRBD1,TRBV27,ASRVTTGGENTIY
TRBD2,TRBV4-2,ASSHRLAGGEQF
.,TRBV25-1,ATRGRGGSGNTIY
.,TRBV15,ATSRPGLPNTEAF
.,TRBV10-1,ASSDKCPGAGQSYEQY
.,TRBV3-1/TRBV3-2,ASSQRNEQF
TRBD1,TRBV7-2,ASSSDRAGGYT
TRBD1,TRBV7-9,ASSAGNRGGGGYT
TRBD1,TRBV5-1,ASSLAQGATEAF
TRBD1,TRBV7-8,ASSLVVRGHNEQF
.,TRBV30,AWQVVSYNEQF
.,TRBV28,ASSFAAGANVLT
.,TRBV29-1,SSYSGHEQY
TRBD2,TRBV27,ASSQGTSGSKNEQF
.,TRBV18,ASSPGADTEAF
.,TRBV7-9,ASSLAGVTDQPQH
.,TRBV12-5,ASGLVLGGADTEAF
.,TRBV24-1,ATSDLPGSGYGYT
.,TRBV30,AWSDRVIDTQY
TRBD1,TRBV15,ATSRDRGQARDTQY
.,TRBV2,AGSSGSPFYGYT
.,TRBV4-1,ASSQDRSQLSKQY
TRBD2,TRBV28,ASILSGGIYNEQF
.,TRBV27,ASVQGNTDTQY
.,TRBV7-9,ASRQTPTTEAF
.,TRBV28,ASSTTWTERYGYT
TRBD1,TRBV28,ASRGGQDWTEAF
TRBD1,TRBV19,ASKNRDSYGYT
.,TRBV6-5,ATQEGGTPNTEAF
TRBD1,TRBV5-1,ASSFGTGQNTEAF
.,TRBV18,ASSPAGESPLH
TRBD2,TRBV6-1,ASSGWTSGGAGSYNEQF
TRBD2,TRBV24-1,ATRDSSGGQNEQF